The present entry profiles one T cell receptor beta chain with its context. The germline V gene has CDR1 SGHRS and CDR2 YFSETQ. The CDR3 is 15 amino acids. The ends were cut back, 1 base at V and 1 base at J, with 11 bases in the middle. Per the original methods: Using reference gene primer amplification, nucleated cell counts were estimated. Clones were sequenced by immunoSEQ multiplex PCR, and TCRdb holds only the in-frame ones, with some missing. From that table come the V and J calls and clone size; the DNA was used to work out D and trimming. The sample holds under 80,000 clones; more than 65% are singletons and the top ten take roughly 11%. The entry originates in a study of blood T cell repertoires in COVID-19. Overall study: The study drew acute and convalescent COVID-19 samples from the United States, Italy and Spain. The analysed material was cDNA or gDNA that came from T cells, B-cell-depleted T cells, or PBMCs.

This sequence originates from a man aged 50 to 59 with acute or convalescent COVID-19. The source material was peripheral blood. The V and J genes are TRBV5-1 and TRBJ2-5; D is ambiguous. The CDR3 DNA reads TGCGCCAGCAGCTTGAGAACACCATCCCAAGAGACCCAGTACTTC. It encodes CASSLRTPSQETQYF.